The 9 T cell receptor beta chains listed next were all sequenced from one sample in a study of ipilimumab plus nivolumab after autologous stem cell transplantation. The assay was immunoSEQ multiplex PCR, and TCRdb's table has in-frame clones only and misses some. The data contain about 15,000 clones, approximately 71% of them singletons. The material was PBMCs, obtained in a trial of ipilimumab plus nivolumab as post-transplant consolidation. The receptors here all came from a male donor with diffuse large B-cell lymphoma.

This clone came up a few times. The chain couples TRBV7-8 to TRBJ1-1; maybe TRBD1 (5 bases). Germline values: CDR1 SGHVS, CDR2 FQNEAQ. This CDR3 region has 14 residues. Deletions cut 0 bases from V and 4 bases from J, with 9 bases between. The DNA of the CDR3 is TGTGCCAGCAGCTTAGCAGGGGTGGTCACTGAAGCTTTCTTT. This gives the protein CASSLAGVVTEAFF.

V is TRBV5-1 and J is TRBJ2-2; D remains unclear. Trimming removed 0 bases at V and 0 bases at J, with 6 bases between. This CDR3 region has 15 residues. Per germline, CDR1 SGHRS and CDR2 YFSETQ. The CDR3 region is CASSLDPANTGELFF. CDR3 sequence (DNA): TGCGCCAGCAGCTTGGATCCCGCGAACACCGGGGAGCTGTTTTTT. The whole variable domain, remainder taken from reference TRBV5-1 and TRBJ2-2, is KAGVTQTPRYLIKTRGQQVTLSCSPISGHRSVSWYQQTPGQGLQFLFEYFSETQRNKGNFPGRFSGRQFSNSRSEMNVSTLELGDSALYLCASSLDPANTGELFFGEGSRLTVL.

The chain combines TRBV19 with TRBJ2-7; the D gene is possibly TRBD1 (6 bases). CDR3 length equals 15 residues. In germline, CDR1 is LNHDA, CDR2 SQIVND (reference sequence). With 3 bases removed from V and 3 bases from J, the gap between germline ends came to 15 bases. The CDR3 is CASSMLGHLFYEQYF. CDR3 sequence (DNA): TGTGCCAGTAGTATGCTGGGACACCTCTTCTACGAGCAGTACTTC. Full variable domain (missing parts from reference TRBV19 and TRBJ2-7): DGGITQSPKYLFRKEGQNVTLSCEQNLNHDAMYWYRQDPGQGLRLIYYSQIVNDFQKGDIAEGYSVSREKKESFPLTVTSAQKNPTAFYLCASSMLGHLFYEQYFGPGTRLTVT.

V and J are TRBV5-1 and TRBJ1-2; D may be TRBD1 (5 bases). The CDR3 runs to 14 residues. V lost 4 bases and J 3 bases, leaving 13 bases between the germline ends. Germline assignment: CDR1 SGHRS and CDR2 YFSETQ. This chain's CDR3 is CASSGRDRYYGYTF. CDR3 bases: TGCGCCAGCAGCGGCCGGGACCGTTACTATGGCTACACCTTC.

The gene calls are TRBV7-9 and TRBJ2-7; D not resolved. Germline loops: CDR1 SEHNR, CDR2 FQNEAQ (reference sequence). V was shortened by 3 bases and J by 3 bases, with 6 bases between the two germline ends. The CDR3 extends over 12 amino acids. CDR3 region: CASSFGHYEQYF. Here the CDR3 DNA reads TGTGCCAGCAGCTTTGGCCACTACGAGCAGTACTTC.

The chain is built from TRBV7-2 and TRBJ2-3; D ambiguous. V lost 1 base and J lost 0, with 11 bases in between. Per the germline V gene, CDR1 is SGHTA and CDR2 is FQGNSA. The CDR3 spans 16 residues. In DNA, the CDR3 is TGTGCCAGCAGCTTAGGAACCGAGCTTAGCACAGATACGCAGTATTTT. Protein product: CASSLGTELSTDTQYF.

This CDR3 is CASSLGAPNYGYTF. In DNA, the CDR3 is TGTGCCAGCAGCTTAGGCGCGCCGAACTATGGCTACACCTTC. This chain joins TRBV7-9 and TRBJ1-2, with D unresolved. The CDR3 loop spans 14 amino acids. Trimming cost V 1 base and J 2 bases, with 8 bases left between them. CDR1 is SEHNR and CDR2 is FQNEAQ in the germline V gene (reference sequence).

The sample holds one count of this clone. This sequence joins TRBV5-4 and TRBJ1-2; 7 bases match TRBD1. From germline, CDR1 is SGHNT and CDR2 YYREEE (reference sequence). The CDR3 is 14 amino acids. Trimming took 4 bases from V and 2 from J; bases not matched to a gene: 5. CDR3 sequence: CASSPGQKNYGYTF. CDR3 DNA: TGTGCCAGCAGCCCGGGACAGAAAAACTATGGCTACACCTTC.

The V call is TRBV10-2, the J call TRBJ1-2; no firm D call. V gave up 0 bases and J gave up 8 bases, with 10 bases separating them. The CDR3 has 13 amino acids. Germline V gene lookup returns CDR1 WSHSY and CDR2 SAAADI. The CDR3 is CASSESNVLGYTF. The DNA of the CDR3 is TGCGCCAGCAGTGAGTCAAATGTTTTGGGCTACACCTTC.